This TCR beta chain was captured by sequencing in a study of CD8+ T cells in alopecia areata. The sample's treatment: oral pan-JAK inhibitor, 5-10 mg twice daily. CDR3 length: 13 residues. Germline CDR1 is MNHEY and CDR2 is SMNVEV (reference sequence). The V and J ends lost 4 bases and 9 bases, in that order; junction bases with no gene match: 3. The sequencing template was cDNA reverse transcribed from extracted RNA. Assay: immunoSEQ multiplex PCR; the TCRdb copy retains only in-frame clones and omits some. The repertoire consists of some 130,000 clones, with about 51% occurring once and the leading ten covering more than 15%.

Specimen: CD8+ T cells sorted from blood, collected at week 4, from a patient treated with tofacitinib. The sequence was obtained from a human donor with alopecia areata. The chain links TRBV27 to TRBJ1-6; 7 bases are shared with TRBD1. CDR3 sequence: CASSYRTGSPLHF. For the CDR3, the DNA is TGTGCCAGCAGTTATAGGACAGGTTCACCCCTCCACTTT.